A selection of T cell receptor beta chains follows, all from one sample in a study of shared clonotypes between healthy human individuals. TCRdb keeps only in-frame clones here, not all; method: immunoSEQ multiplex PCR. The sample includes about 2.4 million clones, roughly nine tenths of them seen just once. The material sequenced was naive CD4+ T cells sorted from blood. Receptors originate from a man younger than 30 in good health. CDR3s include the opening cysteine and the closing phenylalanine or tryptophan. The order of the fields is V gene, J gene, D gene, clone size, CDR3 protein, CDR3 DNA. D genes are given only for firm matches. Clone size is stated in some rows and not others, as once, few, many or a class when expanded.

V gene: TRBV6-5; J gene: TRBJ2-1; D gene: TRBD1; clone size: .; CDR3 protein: CASSYSPDRGGIEQFF; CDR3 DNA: TGTGCCAGCAGTTACTCCCCGGACAGGGGGGGCATTGAGCAGTTCTTC
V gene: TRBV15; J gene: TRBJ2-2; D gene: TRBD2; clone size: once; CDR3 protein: CATSRRPGLAKSTGELFF; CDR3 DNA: TGTGCCACCAGCCGAAGGCCGGGACTAGCGAAAAGTACCGGGGAGCTGTTTTTT
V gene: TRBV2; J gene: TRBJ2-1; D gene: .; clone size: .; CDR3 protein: CASRNRDVGEQFF; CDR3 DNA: TGTGCCAGCCGGAACAGGGATGTGGGTGAGCAGTTCTTC
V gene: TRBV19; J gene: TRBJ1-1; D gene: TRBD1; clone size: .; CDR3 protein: CASRRQGPEAFF; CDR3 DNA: TGTGCCAGTAGAAGACAGGGACCTGAAGCTTTCTTT
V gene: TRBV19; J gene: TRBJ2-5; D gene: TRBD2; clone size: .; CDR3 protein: CASSRLAQETQYF; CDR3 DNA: TGTGCCAGTAGCAGACTAGCCCAAGAGACCCAGTACTTC
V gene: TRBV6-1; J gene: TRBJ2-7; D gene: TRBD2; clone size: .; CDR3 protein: CASSVEAGVVSYEQYF; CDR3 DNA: TGTGCCAGCAGTGTCGAGGCGGGGGTGGTGTCCTACGAGCAGTACTTC
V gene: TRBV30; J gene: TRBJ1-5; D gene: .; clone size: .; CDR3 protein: CAWSAKTRQPQHF; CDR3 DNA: TGTGCCTGGAGTGCTAAGACAAGGCAGCCCCAGCATTTT
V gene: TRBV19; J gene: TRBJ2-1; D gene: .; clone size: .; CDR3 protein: CASSAIRTFVARSNEQFF; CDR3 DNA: TGTGCCAGTAGTGCCATAAGGACCTTTGTGGCTAGGTCCAATGAGCAGTTCTTC
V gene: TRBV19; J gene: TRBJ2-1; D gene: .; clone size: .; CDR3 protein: CASTSSWGANEQFF; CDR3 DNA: TGTGCCAGTACCTCTTCCTGGGGTGCCAATGAGCAGTTCTTC
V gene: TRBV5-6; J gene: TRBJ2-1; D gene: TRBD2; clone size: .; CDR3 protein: CASSFLAGGNEQFF; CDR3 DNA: TGTGCCAGCAGCTTCCTAGCGGGGGGCAATGAGCAGTTCTTC
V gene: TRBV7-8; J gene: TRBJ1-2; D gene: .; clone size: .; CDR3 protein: CASSTGSSLLGYGYTF; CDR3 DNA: TGTGCCAGCAGCACAGGGTCCTCGTTGTTGGGCTATGGCTACACCTTC
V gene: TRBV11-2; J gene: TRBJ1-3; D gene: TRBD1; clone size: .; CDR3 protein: CASSSPGTGGISGNTIYF; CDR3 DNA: TGTGCCAGCAGCTCCCCGGGGACAGGGGGCATCTCTGGAAACACCATATATTTT
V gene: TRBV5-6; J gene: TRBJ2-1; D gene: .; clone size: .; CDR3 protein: CASSLTGRSYNEQFF; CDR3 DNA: TGTGCCAGCAGCTTGACAGGAAGGTCCTACAATGAGCAGTTCTTC
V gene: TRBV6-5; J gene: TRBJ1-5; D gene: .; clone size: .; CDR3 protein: CASRVTADQPQHF; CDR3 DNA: TGTGCCAGCAGGGTGACAGCGGATCAGCCCCAGCATTTT
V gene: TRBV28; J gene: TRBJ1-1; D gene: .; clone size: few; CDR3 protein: CASRRDGNTEAFF; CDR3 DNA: TGTGCCAGCAGGAGAGACGGGAACACTGAAGCTTTCTTT
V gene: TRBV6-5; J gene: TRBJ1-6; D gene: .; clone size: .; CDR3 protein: CASSRWYNSPLHF; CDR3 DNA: TGTGCCAGCAGCCGCTGGTATAATTCACCCCTCCACTTT
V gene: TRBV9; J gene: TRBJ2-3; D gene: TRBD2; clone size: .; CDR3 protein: CASSSGLVVTDTQYF; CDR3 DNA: TGTGCCAGCTCTTCGGGACTAGTGGTTACAGATACGCAGTATTTT
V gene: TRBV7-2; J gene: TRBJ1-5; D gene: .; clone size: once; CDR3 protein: CASSFTGSQPQHF; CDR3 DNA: TGTGCCAGCAGCTTTACAGGGTCCCAGCCCCAGCATTTT
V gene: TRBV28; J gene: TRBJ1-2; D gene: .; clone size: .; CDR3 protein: CASSLGNPVGYGYTF; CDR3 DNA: TGTGCCAGCAGTTTGGGAAACCCCGTGGGCTATGGCTACACCTTC
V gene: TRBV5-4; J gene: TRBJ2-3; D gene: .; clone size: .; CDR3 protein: CASSLAAGSTDTQYF; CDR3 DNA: TGTGCCAGCAGCTTGGCCGCGGGATCCACAGATACGCAGTATTTT
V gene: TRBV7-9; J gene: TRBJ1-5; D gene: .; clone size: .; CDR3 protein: CASSSAWDSNQPQHF; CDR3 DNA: TGTGCCAGCAGCTCAGCCTGGGACAGCAATCAGCCCCAGCATTTT
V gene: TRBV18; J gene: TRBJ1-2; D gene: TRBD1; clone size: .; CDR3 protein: CASSPPDRDYGYTF; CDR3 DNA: TGTGCCAGCTCACCCCCAGACAGGGACTACGGCTACACCTTC
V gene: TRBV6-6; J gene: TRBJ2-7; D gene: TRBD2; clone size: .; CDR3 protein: CASSYEAGGPWEQYF; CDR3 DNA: TGTGCCAGCAGTTACGAAGCGGGGGGGCCGTGGGAGCAGTACTTC
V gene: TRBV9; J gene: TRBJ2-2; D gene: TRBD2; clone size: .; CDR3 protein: CASSGTSGRSNTGELFF; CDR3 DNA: TGTGCCAGCAGCGGGACTAGCGGACGATCAAACACCGGGGAGCTGTTTTTT
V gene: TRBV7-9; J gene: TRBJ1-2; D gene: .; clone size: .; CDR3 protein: CASSLALYGYTF; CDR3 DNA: TGTGCCAGCAGCTTAGCACTATATGGCTACACCTTC
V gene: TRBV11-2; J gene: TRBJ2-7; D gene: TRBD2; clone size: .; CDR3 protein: CASSSGTSSYEQYF; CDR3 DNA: TGTGCCAGCAGCTCCGGGACTAGCTCCTACGAGCAGTACTTC
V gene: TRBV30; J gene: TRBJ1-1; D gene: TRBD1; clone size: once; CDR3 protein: CAWVTGGAQWVTEAFF; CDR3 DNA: TGTGCCTGGGTTACAGGGGGCGCGCAATGGGTCACTGAAGCTTTCTTT
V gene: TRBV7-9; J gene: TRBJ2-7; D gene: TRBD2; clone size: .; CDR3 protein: CASRPSASGSHEQYF; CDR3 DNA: TGTGCCAGCAGACCCTCGGCTAGCGGGAGCCACGAGCAGTACTTC
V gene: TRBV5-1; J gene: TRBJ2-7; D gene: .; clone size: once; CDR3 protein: CASSLGTTFGEQYF; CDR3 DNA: TGCGCCAGCAGCTTGGGGACCACCTTCGGCGAGCAGTACTTC
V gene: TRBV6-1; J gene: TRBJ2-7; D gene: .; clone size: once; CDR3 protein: CASSGAYEQYF; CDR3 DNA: TGTGCCAGCAGTGGGGCCTACGAGCAGTACTTC
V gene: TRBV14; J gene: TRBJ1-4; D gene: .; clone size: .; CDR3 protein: CASSSLGGEKLFF; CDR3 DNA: TGTGCCAGCAGCTCCCTAGGGGGTGAAAAACTGTTTTTT
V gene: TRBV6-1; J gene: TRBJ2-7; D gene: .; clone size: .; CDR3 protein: CASMGIEQYF; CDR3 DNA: TGTGCCAGCATGGGCATTGAGCAGTACTTC
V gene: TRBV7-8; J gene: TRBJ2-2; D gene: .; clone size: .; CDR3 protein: CASSLARNTGELFF; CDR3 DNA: TGTGCCAGCAGCTTAGCGAGGAACACCGGGGAGCTGTTTTTT
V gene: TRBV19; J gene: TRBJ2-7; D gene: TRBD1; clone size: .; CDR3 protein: CASSIEAQGAYEQYF; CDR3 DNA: TGTGCCAGTAGTATCGAAGCACAGGGGGCCTACGAGCAGTACTTC
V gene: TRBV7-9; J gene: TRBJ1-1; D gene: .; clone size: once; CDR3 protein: CASSLASLNTEAFF; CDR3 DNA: TGTGCCAGCAGCTTAGCTTCGCTTAACACTGAAGCTTTCTTT
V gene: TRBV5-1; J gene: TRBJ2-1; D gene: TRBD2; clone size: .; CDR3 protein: CASSPTAGGFEQFF; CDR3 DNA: TGCGCCAGCAGCCCCACGGCGGGAGGATTTGAGCAGTTCTTC
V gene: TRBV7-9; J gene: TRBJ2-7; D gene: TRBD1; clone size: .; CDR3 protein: CASSLGTGVGNEQYF; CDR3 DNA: TGTGCCAGCAGCTTAGGCACAGGGGTCGGGAACGAGCAGTACTTC
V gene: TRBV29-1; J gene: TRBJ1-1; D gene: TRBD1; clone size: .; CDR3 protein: CSVVSDRGNAFF; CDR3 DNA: TGCAGCGTTGTAAGTGACAGGGGGAACGCTTTCTTT
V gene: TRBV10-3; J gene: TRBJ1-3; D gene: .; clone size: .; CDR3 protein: CAISGSQVSGNTIYF; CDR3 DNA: TGTGCCATCAGTGGTTCCCAGGTCTCTGGAAACACCATATATTTT
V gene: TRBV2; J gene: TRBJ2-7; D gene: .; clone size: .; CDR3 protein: CASSRRGEQYF; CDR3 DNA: TGTGCCAGCAGTCGTCGAGGGGAGCAGTACTTC